This TCR beta chain was profiled in a study of T cell changes during pregnancy in multiple sclerosis. The V end lost 1 base, the J end lost 2 bases, and 15 bases lay between the germline ends. Per the germline V gene, CDR1 is LGHNA and CDR2 is YSLEER. There are 17 residues in the CDR3. The assay was immunoSEQ multiplex PCR, and TCRdb's table has in-frame clones only and misses some. Among roughly 63,000 clones listed, 93% were seen once. Specimen: CD8+ T cells from peripheral blood mononuclear cells, collected in the second trimester of pregnancy. The V call is TRBV4-3, the J call TRBJ2-1, with D perhaps TRBD2 (7 bases). The TCR sequence derives from a female donor with multiple sclerosis, enrolled in a pregnancy study. CDR3 sequence: CASSQAWGGTPYNEQFF. The DNA of the CDR3 is TGCGCCAGCAGCCAAGCCTGGGGGGGGACACCCTACAATGAGCAGTTCTTC.